This T cell receptor (beta chain) was found in a study of cytomegalovirus exposure and HLA in healthy donors. V was clipped by 5 bases and J by 2 bases; unmatched bases: 8. The CDR3 runs 16 residues. CDR1 is MNHEY, CDR2 SMNVEV, per germline (reference sequence). The donors were healthy bone marrow donors. The PCR contained 60 Vbeta and 13 Jbeta primers. The protocol was immunoSEQ multiplex PCR, while the TCRdb copy is restricted to in-frame clones and leaves out a portion. The table has around 150,000 clones, approximately 87% seen once. The chain employs TRBV27 and TRBJ2-3; 9 bases line up with TRBD2. The sequenced sample consisted of PBMCs. The sequence came from a man aged 40-50 years in good health and CMV-seronegative. The CDR3 bases are TGTGCCAGCAGTGCCGCGGGGGGGCTAATCACAGATACGCAGTATTTT. Residues: CASSAAGGLITDTQYF.